This TCR beta chain was obtained from a study of memory CD4+ T cells and cytomegalovirus serostatus (dated by TCRdb to the late 2010s). About the investigation overall: The cohort comprised 33 healthy Belgian adults, 9 CMV seropositive and about 24 CMV seronegative. To replicate a published TCR-based CMV serostatus classifier, the researchers sequenced the CD4+ memory TCRbeta repertoires of a Belgian cohort whose cytomegalovirus serostatus was known. Paper-wide results and their limitations: Only CD4+CD45RO+ memory cells were sequenced, in contrast to the original study, in which naive and memory CD4+ and CD8+ populations were covered. On the Belgian cohort, the classifier built on the original framework reached a median bootstrapped AUC of approximately 0.95, with a 95% CI of 0.76-1.00. CMV serostatus prediction reached a median bootstrapped AUC of about 0.94 with the original framework and just over 0.9 with a US-trained random forest. Of 150 to 200 previously reported CMV-associated TCRbeta sequences, 67 appeared in the CD4+ memory repertoires, each in one to five individuals. The results were interpreted as suggesting that the CMV-associated TCR signature is largely present in the CD4+ memory repertoire.

For this clone: Its antigen is still unknown. No clone much larger than this one lies a single base away; base qualities are absent.

Genomic DNA was extracted from sorted cells with the Quick-DNA Microprep Kit. Amplification of TCRbeta DNA was done with the immunoSEQ hsTCRbeta kit, following the protocol from the manufacturer. An Illumina MiSeq instrument was used to sequence the TCRbeta libraries. Under the source paper's analysis protocol: Once out-of-frame sequences had been removed, fewer than 2.5 million distinct TCRbeta sequences were left, which works out to an average of roughly 64,000 per individual. Each individual was scored according to the count of 160 or so previously reported CMV-associated TCRbeta sequences and the total productive distinct TCRbeta count. A beta-binomial model was reimplemented in Python, and scikit-learn random forests with default parameters were trained on US cohort data. Classifier performance on the Belgian cohort was reported as the median AUC with percentile confidence intervals calculated over 10,000 bootstrap iterations. The clones in this table, taken by TCRdb from immuneACCESS, are in-frame only. Not every clone is retained; where verified, under half of the shortfall comes from an unresolved V gene, and the cause of the rest is unknown. That table is the source of V, J and clone size, and D and trimming were worked out from the DNA. In all, the sample holds 46,000 or so clones, and roughly 80% of those were seen once. The ten largest clonotypes hold more than 0.75% of the sample.

Single viable CD3+CD4+CD8-CD45RO+ cells were sorted as memory CD4+ T cells on a FACSAria II. To determine CMV serostatus, a Roche Elecsys assay was used that detects serum IgG against CMV pp150, pp28, p38 and p52. Once the samples were thawed, total CD4+ T cells were enriched through positive selection using CD4 magnetic microbeads. The samples came from a separate study whose specific focus was interrogating the CD4+ T cell memory repertoire. Peripheral blood mononuclear cells were isolated and cryopreserved according to standard operating procedures, and serum was kept at -80 degrees C. Staining used CD3-PerCP (BW264/56), CD4-APC (RPA-T4), CD45RO-PE (UCHT1) and CD8-Pacific Orange (3B5) antibodies, with Sytox blue excluding non-viable cells. This clonotype originated in an adult in good health and CMV-seronegative. The sample comprised memory CD4+ T cells from blood.

The CDR3 is CTRRYRGRHF. The DNA sequence is given as TGCACCAGACGTTACCGGGGACGGCATTTT. Rearrangement joined TRBV1 to TRBJ2-3. TRBV1 constitutes a pseudogene. The CDR3 covers 10 residues, taking in both the cysteine and the phenylalanine. The DNA shown is the 30-base CDR3, in frame from base 1.